The present T cell receptor (beta chain) was sequenced within a study of PD-L1 blockade in urothelial cancer. At the level of the study: When patients started atezolizumab around 2014, it was given at 1,200 mg intravenously every 3 weeks. Most patients, twenty-five of 29, were males with bladder-origin cancer. Samples of blood were analyzed 3 weeks (second dose) and 6 weeks after treatment start.

Sample time point: peripheral blood 6 weeks after treatment start. Sample contribution per patient ranged from 1 to 8, covering pretreatment and on-treatment. Sequencing was performed with immunoSEQ multiplex PCR; in TCRdb, only in-frame clones are kept and a portion is missing. The table has 40,000 to 45,000 clones, about 80% seen once; the top ten hold about 15%. CDR1 is ENHRY, CDR2 SYGVKD, per germline. J lost 5 bases, V lost 3 bases, and 2 bases had no gene match. The CDR3 totals 15 residues. This TCR was recovered from a man in his 60s with urothelial cancer. Sequencing was performed on PBMCs, taken around atezolizumab (anti-PD-L1) treatment. J is TRBJ1-5 and V is TRBV10-3; 12 bases are a match to TRBD1. CDR3 nucleotide sequence: TGTGCCATCAGTGACGGGACAGGGGGCGATCAGCCCCAGCATTTT. This codes for CAISDGTGGDQPQHF.